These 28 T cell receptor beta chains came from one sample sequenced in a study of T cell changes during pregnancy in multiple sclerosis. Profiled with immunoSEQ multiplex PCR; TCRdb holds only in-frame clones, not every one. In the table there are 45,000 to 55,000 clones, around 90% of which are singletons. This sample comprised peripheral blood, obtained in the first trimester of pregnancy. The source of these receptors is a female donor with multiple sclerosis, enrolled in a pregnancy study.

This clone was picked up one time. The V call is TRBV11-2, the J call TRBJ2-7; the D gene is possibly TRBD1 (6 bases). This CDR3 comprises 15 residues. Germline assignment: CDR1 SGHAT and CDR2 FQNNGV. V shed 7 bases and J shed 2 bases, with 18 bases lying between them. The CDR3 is CASTPLRGTPYEQYF. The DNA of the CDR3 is TGTGCCAGCACCCCCCTAAGAGGGACACCCTACGAGCAGTACTTC.

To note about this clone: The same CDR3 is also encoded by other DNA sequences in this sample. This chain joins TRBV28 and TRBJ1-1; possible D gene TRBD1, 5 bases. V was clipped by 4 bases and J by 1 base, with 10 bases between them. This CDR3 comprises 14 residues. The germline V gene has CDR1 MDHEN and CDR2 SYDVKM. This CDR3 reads CASSWGGGNTEAFF. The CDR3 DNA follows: TGTGCCAGCAGTTGGGGCGGGGGGAACACTGAAGCTTTCTTT.

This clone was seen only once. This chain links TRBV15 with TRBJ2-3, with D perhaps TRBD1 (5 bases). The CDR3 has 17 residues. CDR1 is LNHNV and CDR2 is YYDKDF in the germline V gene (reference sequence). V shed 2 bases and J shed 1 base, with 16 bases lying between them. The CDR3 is CATSRPVVGVGTDTQYF. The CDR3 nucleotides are TGTGCCACCAGCAGACCCGTAGTAGGGGTTGGCACAGATACGCAGTATTTT.

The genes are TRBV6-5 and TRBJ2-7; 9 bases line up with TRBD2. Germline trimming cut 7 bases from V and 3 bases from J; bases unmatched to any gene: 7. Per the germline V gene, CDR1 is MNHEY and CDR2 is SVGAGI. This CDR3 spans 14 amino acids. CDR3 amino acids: CASIGAGGFYEQYF. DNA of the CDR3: TGTGCCAGCATTGGAGCGGGGGGTTTCTACGAGCAGTACTTC.

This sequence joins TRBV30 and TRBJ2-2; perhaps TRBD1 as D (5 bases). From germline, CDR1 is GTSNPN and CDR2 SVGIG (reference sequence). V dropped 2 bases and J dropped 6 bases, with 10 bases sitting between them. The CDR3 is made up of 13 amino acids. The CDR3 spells CAWSRGTPGELFF. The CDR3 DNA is TGTGCCTGGAGTAGGGGAACCCCCGGGGAGCTGTTTTTT.

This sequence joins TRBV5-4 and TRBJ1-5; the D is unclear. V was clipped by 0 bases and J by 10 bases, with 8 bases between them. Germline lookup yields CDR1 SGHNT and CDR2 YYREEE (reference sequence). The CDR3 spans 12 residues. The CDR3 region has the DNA TGTGCCAGCAGCTTGGTCGGGGAACCCCAGCATTTT. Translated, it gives CASSLVGEPQHF.

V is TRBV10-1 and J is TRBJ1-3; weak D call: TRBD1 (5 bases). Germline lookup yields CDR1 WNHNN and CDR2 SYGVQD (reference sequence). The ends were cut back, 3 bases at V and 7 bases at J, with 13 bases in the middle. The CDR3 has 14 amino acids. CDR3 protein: CASSDGGLRNTIYF. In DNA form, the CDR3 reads TGCGCCAGCAGTGATGGGGGACTCCGCAACACCATATATTTT.

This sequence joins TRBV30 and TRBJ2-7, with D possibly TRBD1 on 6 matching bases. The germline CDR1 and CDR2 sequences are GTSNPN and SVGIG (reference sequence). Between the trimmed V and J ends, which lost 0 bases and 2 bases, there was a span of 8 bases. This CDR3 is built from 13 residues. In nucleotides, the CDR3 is TGTGCCTGGAGTGTTGACAGGCCCTACGAGCAGTACTTC. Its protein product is CAWSVDRPYEQYF.

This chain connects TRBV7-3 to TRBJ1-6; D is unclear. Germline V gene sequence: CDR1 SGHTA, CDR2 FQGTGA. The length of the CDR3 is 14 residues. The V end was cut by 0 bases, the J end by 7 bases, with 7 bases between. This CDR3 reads CASSLTSGNSPLHF. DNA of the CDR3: TGTGCCAGCAGCTTAACGTCCGGGAATTCACCCCTCCACTTT.

The CDR3 DNA follows: TGTGCCAGCAGTGAAGCGGCAGGGGCGGAGACCCAGTACTTC. The encoded protein is CASSEAAGAETQYF. The rearrangement joins TRBV6-1 to TRBJ2-5; possibly TRBD1 for D (6 bases). The germline V gene encodes CDR1 MNHNS and CDR2 SASEGT. The CDR3 has 14 amino acids. V was pared by 0 bases and J by 5 bases, with 10 bases between.

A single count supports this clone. CDR3 region: CASSPNSAGNTGELFF. The CDR3 DNA is TGCGCCAGCAGCCCCAATTCAGCGGGGAACACCGGGGAGCTGTTTTTT. J is TRBJ2-2 and V is TRBV5-1; a weak D match, TRBD2 (6 bases). From germline, CDR1 is SGHRS and CDR2 YFSETQ. The CDR3 covers 16 residues. Trimming shortened V by 4 bases and J by 1 base, and 14 bases separated the two germline ends. Full variable domain (remainder filled in from reference TRBV5-1 and TRBJ2-2): KAGVTQTPRYLIKTRGQQVTLSCSPISGHRSVSWYQQTPGQGLQFLFEYFSETQRNKGNFPGRFSGRQFSNSRSEMNVSTLELGDSALYLCASSPNSAGNTGELFFGEGSRLTVL.

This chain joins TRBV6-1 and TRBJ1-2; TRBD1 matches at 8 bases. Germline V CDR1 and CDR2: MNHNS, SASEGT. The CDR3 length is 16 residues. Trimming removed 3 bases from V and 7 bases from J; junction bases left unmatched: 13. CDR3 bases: TGTGCCAGCAGTGAGAGAGGCCAGGGGGCCGAGGGTGGCTACACCTTC. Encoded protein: CASSERGQGAEGGYTF.

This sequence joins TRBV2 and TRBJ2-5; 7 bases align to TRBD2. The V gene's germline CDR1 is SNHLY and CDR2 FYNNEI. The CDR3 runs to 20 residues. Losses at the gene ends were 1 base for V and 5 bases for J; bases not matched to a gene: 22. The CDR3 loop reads CASSEVHYSGTTPEGETQYF. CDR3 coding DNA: TGTGCCAGCAGTGAAGTCCATTACTCCGGGACTACGCCAGAGGGGGAGACCCAGTACTTC.

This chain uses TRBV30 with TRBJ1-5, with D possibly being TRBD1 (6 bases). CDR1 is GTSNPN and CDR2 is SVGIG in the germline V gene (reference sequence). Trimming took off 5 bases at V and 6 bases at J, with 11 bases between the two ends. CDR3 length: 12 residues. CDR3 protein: CAWSLQGQPQHF. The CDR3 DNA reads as TGTGCCTGGTCTCTACAGGGTCAGCCCCAGCATTTT.

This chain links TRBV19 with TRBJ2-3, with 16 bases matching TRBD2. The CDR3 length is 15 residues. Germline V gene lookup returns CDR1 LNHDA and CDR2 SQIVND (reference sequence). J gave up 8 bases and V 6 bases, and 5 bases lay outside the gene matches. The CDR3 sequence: CASRGLAGGQGTQYF. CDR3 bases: TGTGCCAGTAGGGGACTAGCGGGGGGGCAAGGTACGCAGTATTTT.

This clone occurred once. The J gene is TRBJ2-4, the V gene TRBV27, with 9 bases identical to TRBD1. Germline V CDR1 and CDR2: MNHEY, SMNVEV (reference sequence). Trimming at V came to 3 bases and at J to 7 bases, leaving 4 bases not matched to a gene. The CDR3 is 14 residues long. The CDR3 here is CASSFRDRANIQYF. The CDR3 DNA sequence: TGTGCCAGCAGTTTCCGGGACAGGGCTAACATTCAGTACTTC.

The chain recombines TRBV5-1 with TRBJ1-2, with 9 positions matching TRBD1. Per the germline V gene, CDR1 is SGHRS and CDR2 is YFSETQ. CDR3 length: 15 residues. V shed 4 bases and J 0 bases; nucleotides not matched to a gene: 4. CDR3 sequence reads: CASSPRQGANYGYTF. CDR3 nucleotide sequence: TGCGCCAGCAGCCCCCGACAGGGGGCTAACTATGGCTACACCTTC.

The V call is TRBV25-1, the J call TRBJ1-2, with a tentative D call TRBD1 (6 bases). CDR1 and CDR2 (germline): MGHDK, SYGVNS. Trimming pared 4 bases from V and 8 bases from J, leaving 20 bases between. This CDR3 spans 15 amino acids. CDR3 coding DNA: TGTGCCAGCAGTGGTACACTCCAGGGGCGAGACGGCTACACCTTC. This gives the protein CASSGTLQGRDGYTF.

The CDR3 coding sequence is TGCGCCAGCAGCTCTGGGGGGACAGGGACCCACGAGCAGTACTTC. Translation: CASSSGGTGTHEQYF. The chain is built from TRBV5-1 and TRBJ2-7; 9 bases line up with TRBD1. Germline V lookup: CDR1 SGHRS, CDR2 YFSETQ. The CDR3 is 15 residues long. Trimming removed 3 bases from V and 5 bases from J; junction bases left unmatched: 9.

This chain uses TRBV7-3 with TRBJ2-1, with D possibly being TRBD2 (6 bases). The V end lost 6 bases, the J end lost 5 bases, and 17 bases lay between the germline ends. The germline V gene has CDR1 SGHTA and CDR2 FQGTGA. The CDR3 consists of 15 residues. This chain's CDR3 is CASSPNWRGNNEQFF. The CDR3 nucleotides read TGTGCCAGCAGTCCCAATTGGCGGGGAAACAATGAGCAGTTCTTC.

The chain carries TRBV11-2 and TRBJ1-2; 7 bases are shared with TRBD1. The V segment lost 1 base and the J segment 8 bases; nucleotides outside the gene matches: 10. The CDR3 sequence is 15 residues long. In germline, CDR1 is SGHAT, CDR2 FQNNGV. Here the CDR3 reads CASSLVGGTAVGYTF. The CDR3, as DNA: TGTGCCAGCAGCTTAGTTGGAGGGACAGCCGTGGGCTACACCTTC.

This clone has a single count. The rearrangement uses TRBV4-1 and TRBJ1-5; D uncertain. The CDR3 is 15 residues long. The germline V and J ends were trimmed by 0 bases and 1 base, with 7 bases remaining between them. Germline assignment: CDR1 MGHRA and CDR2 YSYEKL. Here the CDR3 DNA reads TGCGCCAGCAGCCAAGATCGGCGGAGCAATCAGCCCCAGCATTTT. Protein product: CASSQDRRSNQPQHF.

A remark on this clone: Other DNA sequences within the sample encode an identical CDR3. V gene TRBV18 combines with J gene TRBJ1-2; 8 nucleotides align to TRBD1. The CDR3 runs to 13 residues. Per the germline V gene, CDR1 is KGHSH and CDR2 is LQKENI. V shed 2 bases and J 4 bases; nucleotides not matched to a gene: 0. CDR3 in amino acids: CASSPDRGYGYTF. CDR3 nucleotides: TGTGCCAGCTCACCAGACAGGGGCTATGGCTACACCTTC.

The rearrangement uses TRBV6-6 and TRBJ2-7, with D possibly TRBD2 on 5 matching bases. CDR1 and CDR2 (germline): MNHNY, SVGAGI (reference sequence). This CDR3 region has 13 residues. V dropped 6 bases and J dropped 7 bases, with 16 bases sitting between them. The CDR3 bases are TGTGCCAGCAGGGACTCGGGATCGGGAGAGCAGTACTTC. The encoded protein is CASRDSGSGEQYF.

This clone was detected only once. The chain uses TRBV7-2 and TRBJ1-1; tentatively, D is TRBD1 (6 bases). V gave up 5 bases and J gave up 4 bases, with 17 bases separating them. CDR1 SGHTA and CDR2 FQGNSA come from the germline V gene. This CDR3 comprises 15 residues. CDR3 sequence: CASSRRTALGTEAFF. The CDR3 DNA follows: TGTGCCAGCAGCCGACGGACAGCCCTGGGCACTGAAGCTTTCTTT.

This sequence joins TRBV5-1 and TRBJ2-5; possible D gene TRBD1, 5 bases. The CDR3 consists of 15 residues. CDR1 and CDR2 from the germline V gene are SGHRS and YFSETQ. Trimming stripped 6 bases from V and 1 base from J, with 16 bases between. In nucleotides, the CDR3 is TGCGCCAGCAACAAGGACACGAATCCCCAAGAGACCCAGTACTTC. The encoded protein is CASNKDTNPQETQYF.

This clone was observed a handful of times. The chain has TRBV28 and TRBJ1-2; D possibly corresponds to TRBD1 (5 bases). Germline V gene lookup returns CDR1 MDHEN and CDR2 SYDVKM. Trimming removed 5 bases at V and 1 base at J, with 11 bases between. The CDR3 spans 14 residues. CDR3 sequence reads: CASSPGSVNYGYTF. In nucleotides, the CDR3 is TGTGCCAGCAGTCCAGGGTCAGTTAACTATGGCTACACCTTC.

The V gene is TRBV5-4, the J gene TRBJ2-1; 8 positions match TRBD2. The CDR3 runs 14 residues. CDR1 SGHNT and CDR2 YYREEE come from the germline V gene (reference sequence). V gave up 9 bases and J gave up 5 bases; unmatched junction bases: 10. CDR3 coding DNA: TGTGCCACCGCGACGGGGGGGCACAACAATGAGCAGTTCTTC. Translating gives CATATGGHNNEQFF.